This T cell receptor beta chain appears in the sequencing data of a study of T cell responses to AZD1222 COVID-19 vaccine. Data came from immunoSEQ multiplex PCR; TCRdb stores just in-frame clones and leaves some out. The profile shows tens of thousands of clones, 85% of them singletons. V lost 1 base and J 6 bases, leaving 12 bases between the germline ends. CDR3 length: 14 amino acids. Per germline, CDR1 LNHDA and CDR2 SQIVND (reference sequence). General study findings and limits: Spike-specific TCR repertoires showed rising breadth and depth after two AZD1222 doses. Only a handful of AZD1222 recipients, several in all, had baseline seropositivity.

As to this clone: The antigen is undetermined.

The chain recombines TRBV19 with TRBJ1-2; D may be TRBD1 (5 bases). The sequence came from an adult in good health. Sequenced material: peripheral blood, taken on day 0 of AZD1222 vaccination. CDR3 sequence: CASSIGGTGNGYTF. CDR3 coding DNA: TGTGCCAGTAGTATAGGGGGTACAGGAAATGGCTACACCTTC.